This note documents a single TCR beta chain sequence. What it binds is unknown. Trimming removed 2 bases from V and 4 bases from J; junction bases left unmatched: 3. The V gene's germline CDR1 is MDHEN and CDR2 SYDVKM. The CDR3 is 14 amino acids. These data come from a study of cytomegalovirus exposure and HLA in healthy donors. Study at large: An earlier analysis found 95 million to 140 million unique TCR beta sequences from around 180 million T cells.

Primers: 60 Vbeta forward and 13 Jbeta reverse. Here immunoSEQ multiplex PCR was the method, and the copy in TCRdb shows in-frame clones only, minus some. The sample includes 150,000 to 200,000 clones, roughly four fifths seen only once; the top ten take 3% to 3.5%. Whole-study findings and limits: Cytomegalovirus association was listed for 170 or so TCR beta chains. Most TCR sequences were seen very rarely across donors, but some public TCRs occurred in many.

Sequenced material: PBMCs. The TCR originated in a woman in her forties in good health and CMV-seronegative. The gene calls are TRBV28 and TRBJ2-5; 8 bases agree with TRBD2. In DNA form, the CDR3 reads TGTGCCAGCAGTTTACTGACTAGCGTAGAGACCCAGTACTTC. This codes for CASSLLTSVETQYF.